This T cell receptor beta chain appears in the sequencing data of a study of cytomegalovirus exposure and HLA in healthy donors. Vbeta (60) and Jbeta (13) primers were used in the PCR. Assay used: immunoSEQ multiplex PCR; TCRdb lists only in-frame clones, some missing. The repertoire has approximately 170,000 clones, more than 65% of them found once; the top ten carry 1.5%. Study results and caveats: Across donors, most TCRs were seen rarely, yet some public ones were widespread. Highest at DRB1 and lowest at HLA-C, TCR association rates differed among HLA loci in a later analysis.

The CDR3 sequence is 17 residues long. Germline CDR1 reads LNHNV; CDR2 reads YYDKDF (reference sequence). The V gene lost 2 bases and the J gene lost 2 bases, with 16 bases spanning the gap. Details on this clone: Antigen specificity is unknown.

The chain has TRBV15 and TRBJ1-5, with D perhaps TRBD1 (6 bases). This TCR came from a male donor in good health and CMV-seronegative. The sample was PBMCs. The CDR3 nucleotides are TGTGCCACCAGCAGACGGACAGCGGCATTCGGCAATCAGCCCCAGCATTTT. It encodes CATSRRTAAFGNQPQHF.